The rows below give T cell receptor beta chains drawn from one sample of a study of Ad26.COV2.S vaccination and SARS-CoV-2 variants. Libraries were prepared by immunoSEQ multiplex PCR; TCRdb keeps only in-frame clonotypes and omits some of them. The repertoire holds 350,000 to 500,000 clones, with 89% as singletons. Sequencing used peripheral blood, obtained in a trial of Ad26.COV2.S vaccine versus placebo. These receptors were obtained from a person between 18 and 65 years old who received the Ad26.COV2.S COVID-19 vaccine or a placebo. The CDR3 runs from the conserved cysteine through the conserved F or W. A D gene is named only where the DNA matches it firmly. For some rows the clone size is stated as once, few or many, or as a class when expanded; others skip it.

j_gene: TRBJ2-5; abundance: once; v_gene: TRBV28; d_gene: TRBD2; CDR3aa: CASYQLAGGRETQYF; CDR3nt: TGTGCCAGTTACCAACTAGCGGGGGGCCGAGAGACCCAGTACTTC
j_gene: TRBJ2-3; abundance: .; v_gene: TRBV9; d_gene: .; CDR3aa: CASSVEGVPADTQYF; CDR3nt: TGTGCCAGCAGCGTAGAGGGGGTTCCCGCAGATACGCAGTATTTT
j_gene: TRBJ2-3; abundance: .; v_gene: TRBV6-6; d_gene: .; CDR3aa: CASIRQVRTDTQYF; CDR3nt: TGTGCCAGCATTCGACAGGTTCGCACAGATACGCAGTATTTT
j_gene: TRBJ2-3; abundance: once; v_gene: TRBV19; d_gene: TRBD2; CDR3aa: CASSIGGAGSTDTQYF; CDR3nt: TGTGCCAGTAGTATAGGGGGAGCGGGAAGCACAGATACGCAGTATTTT
j_gene: TRBJ2-5; abundance: .; v_gene: TRBV6-5; d_gene: TRBD1; CDR3aa: CASIQTGATGETQYF; CDR3nt: TGTGCCAGCATCCAGACAGGGGCGACGGGAGAGACCCAGTACTTC
j_gene: TRBJ1-2; abundance: once; v_gene: TRBV24-1; d_gene: .; CDR3aa: CATSPAGTNYGYTF; CDR3nt: TGTGCCACCAGTCCGGCAGGGACCAACTATGGCTACACCTTC
j_gene: TRBJ2-1; abundance: few; v_gene: TRBV19; d_gene: .; CDR3aa: CASSTRRDFGYNEQFF; CDR3nt: TGTGCCAGTAGTACCCGCCGGGACTTTGGTTACAATGAGCAGTTCTTC
j_gene: TRBJ2-1; abundance: .; v_gene: TRBV29-1; d_gene: TRBD1; CDR3aa: CSVEPPDRGPYNEQFF; CDR3nt: TGCAGCGTTGAGCCCCCGGACAGGGGGCCCTACAATGAGCAGTTCTTC
j_gene: TRBJ1-1; abundance: .; v_gene: TRBV5-4; d_gene: TRBD1; CDR3aa: CASSDRDRGGDTEAFF; CDR3nt: TGTGCCAGCAGCGACCGGGACAGGGGAGGGGATACTGAAGCTTTCTTT
j_gene: TRBJ1-2; abundance: once; v_gene: TRBV29-1; d_gene: .; CDR3aa: CSVELGREGYTF; CDR3nt: TGCAGCGTTGAGTTGGGAAGAGAAGGCTACACCTTC
j_gene: TRBJ2-2; abundance: .; v_gene: TRBV2; d_gene: TRBD1; CDR3aa: CASRGQGADTGELFF; CDR3nt: TGTGCCAGCCGTGGGCAGGGGGCAGACACCGGGGAGCTGTTTTTT
j_gene: TRBJ1-2; abundance: .; v_gene: TRBV6-6; d_gene: .; CDR3aa: CASSYSSGANYGYTF; CDR3nt: TGTGCCAGCAGTTACTCGTCGGGGGCAAACTATGGCTACACCTTC
j_gene: TRBJ2-1; abundance: .; v_gene: TRBV6-6; d_gene: .; CDR3aa: CASIRAGQPSYNEQFF; CDR3nt: TGTGCCAGCATCAGAGCGGGCCAACCCTCCTACAATGAGCAGTTCTTC
j_gene: TRBJ1-6; abundance: .; v_gene: TRBV18; d_gene: .; CDR3aa: CASSPLGSNNSPLHF; CDR3nt: TGTGCCAGCTCACCACTCGGGAGCAATAATTCACCCCTCCACTTT
j_gene: TRBJ1-4; abundance: .; v_gene: TRBV2; d_gene: TRBD1; CDR3aa: CASSETGQGWEKLFF; CDR3nt: TGTGCCAGCAGTGAAACTGGACAGGGTTGGGAAAAACTGTTTTTT
j_gene: TRBJ2-3; abundance: .; v_gene: TRBV5-1; d_gene: TRBD2; CDR3aa: CASGGVTGDTQYF; CDR3nt: TGCGCCAGCGGGGGGGTAACCGGAGATACGCAGTATTTT
j_gene: TRBJ1-1; abundance: few; v_gene: TRBV28; d_gene: .; CDR3aa: CASSFIGGLNTEAFF; CDR3nt: TGTGCCAGCAGTTTTATTGGCGGATTGAACACTGAAGCTTTCTTT
j_gene: TRBJ2-5; abundance: .; v_gene: TRBV7-8; d_gene: TRBD2; CDR3aa: CASSLVGGGPVETQYF; CDR3nt: TGTGCCAGCAGCTTAGTCGGGGGGGGACCGGTAGAGACCCAGTACTTC
j_gene: TRBJ1-1; abundance: .; v_gene: TRBV28; d_gene: TRBD1; CDR3aa: CASRTGGGLGFEAFF; CDR3nt: TGTGCCAGCCGAACAGGAGGGGGCCTGGGGTTTGAAGCTTTCTTT
j_gene: TRBJ1-5; abundance: .; v_gene: TRBV27; d_gene: .; CDR3aa: CASTPGAGNQPQHF; CDR3nt: TGTGCCAGCACCCCCGGGGCAGGCAATCAGCCCCAGCATTTT
j_gene: TRBJ2-3; abundance: .; v_gene: TRBV15; d_gene: .; CDR3aa: CATSRDLGGAVDTQYF; CDR3nt: TGTGCCACCAGCAGAGATCTAGGGGGGGCCGTGGATACGCAGTATTTT
j_gene: TRBJ2-2; abundance: .; v_gene: TRBV12-3/TRBV12-4; d_gene: .; CDR3aa: CASSFRSGELFF; CDR3nt: TGTGCCAGCAGTTTCCGTTCCGGGGAGCTGTTTTTT
j_gene: TRBJ1-1; abundance: once; v_gene: TRBV19; d_gene: .; CDR3aa: CASSNRADRMNTEAFF; CDR3nt: TGTGCCAGTAGTAACCGAGCCGACAGGATGAACACTGAAGCTTTCTTT
j_gene: TRBJ1-1; abundance: .; v_gene: TRBV6-4; d_gene: .; CDR3aa: CASSTERNTEAFF; CDR3nt: TGTGCCAGCAGTACCGAAAGGAACACTGAAGCTTTCTTT
j_gene: TRBJ1-6; abundance: few; v_gene: TRBV6-5; d_gene: .; CDR3aa: CASSSSFRVRSSPLHF; CDR3nt: TGTGCCAGCAGTTCCTCTTTTCGAGTGAGAAGTTCACCCCTCCACTTT
j_gene: TRBJ2-7; abundance: .; v_gene: TRBV5-1; d_gene: .; CDR3aa: CASRRTAYEQYF; CDR3nt: TGCGCCAGCAGGCGGACAGCCTACGAGCAGTACTTC
j_gene: TRBJ2-2; abundance: .; v_gene: TRBV11-2; d_gene: .; CDR3aa: CASTLGANTGELFF; CDR3nt: TGTGCCAGCACTCTAGGGGCGAACACCGGGGAGCTGTTTTTT
j_gene: TRBJ1-1; abundance: .; v_gene: TRBV11-3; d_gene: .; CDR3aa: CASSSSGTLEAFF; CDR3nt: TGTGCCAGCAGCTCCTCCGGGACACTTGAAGCTTTCTTT
j_gene: TRBJ2-2; abundance: .; v_gene: TRBV7-3; d_gene: .; CDR3aa: CASSLGQGGGELFF; CDR3nt: TGTGCCAGCAGCTTAGGGCAGGGCGGCGGGGAGCTGTTTTTT
j_gene: TRBJ2-5; abundance: .; v_gene: TRBV11-2; d_gene: .; CDR3aa: CASSLAGTEETQYF; CDR3nt: TGTGCCAGCAGCTTAGCGGGGACGGAAGAGACCCAGTACTTC
j_gene: TRBJ1-1; abundance: .; v_gene: TRBV5-6; d_gene: .; CDR3aa: CASSMGVKNTEAFF; CDR3nt: TGTGCCAGCAGCATGGGAGTAAAGAACACTGAAGCTTTCTTT